These 7 T cell receptor beta chains share one sample of origin, sequenced in a study of blood T cell repertoires in COVID-19. Here immunoSEQ multiplex PCR was the method, and the copy in TCRdb shows in-frame clones only, minus some. Among a few hundred thousand clones, about 89% were seen once, and the ten largest hold approximately 2.2%. Material for sequencing was peripheral blood. The origin of the receptors is a woman in her forties or fifties with acute or convalescent COVID-19.

This rearrangement joins TRBV3-1 (or the pseudogene TRBV3-2) to TRBJ2-5, with TRBD2 matching over 7 bases. The J segment lost 2 bases and the V segment lost 4 bases, leaving 13 bases of the junction unmatched. In germline, CDR1 is LGHDT, CDR2 YNNKEL (reference sequence). The CDR3 is 17 amino acids. DNA of the CDR3: TGTGCCAGCAGCCCTAACGTTCTCAGCGGGAAGCAAGAGACCCAGTACTTC. Amino acids: CASSPNVLSGKQETQYF.

CDR3 sequence: CASSALGLSDEKLFF. CDR3 nucleotide sequence: TGTGCCAGCAGCGCCCTGGGGCTAAGTGATGAAAAACTGTTTTTT. The chain joins TRBV9 to TRBJ1-4; TRBD1 is a possible D gene (5 bases). Germline V gene lookup returns CDR1 SGDLS and CDR2 YYNGEE. V dropped 3 bases and J dropped 6 bases, with 15 bases sitting between them. CDR3 size: 15 residues.

The chain employs TRBV19 and TRBJ1-5; D is unclear. Per the germline V gene, CDR1 is LNHDA and CDR2 is SQIVND (reference sequence). The CDR3 contains 15 residues. Trimming removed 1 base at V and 9 bases at J, with 16 bases between. The CDR3 is CASSIVGEGSMPQHF. The DNA of the CDR3 is TGTGCCAGTAGTATAGTCGGCGAGGGCTCGATGCCCCAGCATTTT.

As for this clone: The identical CDR3 is also encoded by other nucleotide sequences in the sample. V gene TRBV5-1 combines with J gene TRBJ1-1; 8 bases fit TRBD1. The V segment lost 2 bases and the J segment 1 base; nucleotides outside the gene matches: 4. The germline gives CDR1 SGHRS, CDR2 YFSETQ. CDR3 length equals 15 residues. This CDR3 is CASSFTGTGNTEAFF. As DNA, the CDR3 is TGCGCCAGCAGCTTCACCGGGACAGGGAACACTGAAGCTTTCTTT.

This sequence joins TRBV4-2 and TRBJ2-7; TRBD1 might be the D (5 bases). The CDR3 covers 16 residues. V lost 4 bases, J lost 0 bases, and 16 bases lay in between. Germline loops: CDR1 LGHNA, CDR2 YNFKEQ. The CDR3 coding sequence is TGTGCCAGCAGCCCCGGAAGGGGTCTTAGCTCCTACGAGCAGTACTTC. Translation gives CASSPGRGLSSYEQYF.

The V and J genes are TRBV19 and TRBJ2-1, with TRBD2 as a possible D gene (5 bases). The CDR3 extends over 13 amino acids. Germline lookup yields CDR1 LNHDA and CDR2 SQIVND (reference sequence). Trimming pared 5 bases from V and 6 bases from J, leaving 11 bases between. The CDR3 coding sequence is TGTGCCAGTAGTCATCCTAGCAGCAATGAGCAGTTCTTC. Amino acids: CASSHPSSNEQFF.

The chain carries TRBV5-6 and TRBJ2-4, with D perhaps matching TRBD1 (6 bases). Trimming stripped 5 bases from V and 0 bases from J, with 15 bases between. The CDR3 is 16 residues long. From germline, CDR1 is SGHDT and CDR2 YYEEEE. The CDR3 sequence is CASSFQGRIAKNIQYF. For the CDR3, the DNA is TGTGCCAGCAGTTTCCAGGGGAGAATAGCCAAAAACATTCAGTACTTC.